This entry features one TCR beta chain sequence. Its cognate antigen is unknown. Reverse transcription of extracted RNA yielded cDNA, which provided the sequencing template. Some clones are missing from TCRdb's copy, which holds only in-frame ones; the method was immunoSEQ multiplex PCR. Of some 220,000 clones listed, about 57% were seen once; the top ten hold 1.5% to 2%. This sample is part of a study of CD8+ T cells in alopecia areata. Study-wide results and caveats: Scalp and blood retained many expanded lesional clones during tofacitinib. Within the top 100, expanded CD8+ clones significantly decreased with tofacitinib, as did scalp clonality. Higher clonality and more expanded CD8+ clones appeared in lesional than normal scalp.

Treatment here: oral pan-JAK inhibitor, 5-10 mg twice daily. Per germline, CDR1 MNHEY and CDR2 SVGAGI. V shed 6 bases and J 3 bases; nucleotides not matched to a gene: 3. This CDR3 has 13 amino acids. This receptor was obtained from a human donor with alopecia areata. Sequencing used CD4+ T cells sorted from blood, obtained at week 4, from a patient treated with tofacitinib. The chain has TRBV6-5 and TRBJ1-1; 8 bases are shared with TRBD1. The CDR3 is CASSQDRDTEAFF. CDR3 nucleotide sequence: TGTGCCAGCAGCCAGGACAGGGACACTGAAGCTTTCTTT.